A single sample gave rise to the 24 T cell receptor beta chains below, sequenced in a study of CD8 T cells in Susac syndrome. RNA totalling roughly 0.5 to 1 ug underwent reverse transcription with random hexamers. From the immunoSEQ multiplex PCR reads, TCRdb called clonotypes with MiXCR, one entry per CDR3 protein. The table lists about 180,000 distinct CDR3 sequences, 90% to 95% of them singletons. The specimen sequenced was CD4+ T cells from PBMCs. The receptors were gathered from a human donor with Susac syndrome.

The chain couples TRBV24-1 to TRBJ1-2; 8 bases fit TRBD1. V lost 5 bases to trimming and J lost 6 bases; unmatched junction nucleotides: 10. Germline CDR1 is KGHDR and CDR2 is SFDVKD. The CDR3 runs 15 residues. CDR3 coding DNA: TGTGCCACCAGTGTTACAGGGGGGGGTTACAATGGCTACACCTTC. It specifies CATSVTGGGYNGYTF.

The J gene is TRBJ2-3, the V gene TRBV4-3, with D possibly matching TRBD2 (5 bases). The CDR3 is 14 residues long. V lost 0 bases to trimming and J lost 3 bases, with 7 bases between them. CDR1 LGHNA and CDR2 YSLEER come from the germline V gene. CDR3 sequence reads: CASSQDSGTDTQYF. The CDR3 DNA reads TGCGCCAGCAGCCAAGATTCGGGGACAGATACGCAGTATTTT.

The rearrangement uses TRBV5-4 and TRBJ2-3, with 8 nucleotides matching TRBD2. The CDR3 covers 15 residues. V lost 4 bases to trimming and J lost 2 bases; unmatched junction nucleotides: 6. Germline CDR1 and CDR2: SGHNT and YYREEE (reference sequence). The CDR3 loop is CASSATGGLTDTQYF. CDR3 nucleotide sequence: TGTGCCAGCAGCGCCACGGGGGGGCTCACAGATACGCAGTATTTT.

The genes are TRBV20-1 and TRBJ2-7; 9 bases fit TRBD1. V was pared by 3 bases and J by 2 bases, with 2 bases of the junction left unmatched. The length of the CDR3 is 13 residues. CDR1 DFQATT and CDR2 SNEGSKA come from the germline V gene (reference sequence). CDR3 sequence: CSARRDRAYEQYF. CDR3 coding DNA: TGCAGTGCTAGGCGGGACAGGGCCTACGAGCAGTACTTC.

This sequence joins TRBV9 and TRBJ2-1; weak D call: TRBD1 (7 bases). This CDR3 region has 15 residues. Germline-derived CDR1 and CDR2 are SGDLS and YYNGEE. With 0 bases removed from V and 6 bases from J, the gap between germline ends came to 13 bases. CDR3 amino acids: CASSVARQGGNEQFF. In DNA form, the CDR3 reads TGTGCCAGCAGCGTAGCTAGACAGGGAGGCAATGAGCAGTTCTTC.

On this clonotype itself: A much more abundant neighbour one base away suggests this may be a read error. The chain employs TRBV3-1 and TRBJ2-5; D is unclear. V shed 5 bases and J shed 3 bases, with 4 bases lying between them. The CDR3 is made up of 11 amino acids. The germline CDR1 and CDR2 sequences are LGHDT and YNNKEL (reference sequence). CDR3 DNA: TGTGCCAGCAGCGTAAAAGAGACCCAGTACTTC. Its translation is CASSVKETQYF.

The V gene is TRBV27, the J gene TRBJ1-2; possible D gene TRBD1, 6 bases. V dropped 1 base and J dropped 8 bases, with 17 bases sitting between them. This CDR3 is built from 15 residues. Germline V gene sequence: CDR1 MNHEY, CDR2 SMNVEV (reference sequence). CDR3 loop: CASSLLPGQRNGYTF. The CDR3 DNA follows: TGTGCCAGCAGTTTATTACCCGGACAGCGTAACGGCTACACCTTC.

This CDR3 is CASSRTVGPPATQYF. The CDR3 DNA reads TGTGCCAGCAGCCGTACAGTCGGACCCCCGGCGACCCAGTACTTC. The V and J genes are TRBV14 and TRBJ2-5; D gene ambiguous. The length of the CDR3 is 15 residues. Germline CDR1 SGHDN, CDR2 FVKESK. The V end lost 4 bases, the J end lost 7 bases, and 19 bases lay between the germline ends.

The DNA of the CDR3 is TGTGCCAGCGCTTTAGAGGCGGCAAATTCACCCCTCCACTTT. Translated, it gives CASALEAANSPLHF. V and J are TRBV11-2 and TRBJ1-6; D uncertain. Trimming removed 8 bases at V and 7 bases at J, with 15 bases between. The CDR3 runs 14 residues. Germline V lookup: CDR1 SGHAT, CDR2 FQNNGV.

The rearrangement joins TRBV12-3 or TRBV12-4 to TRBJ1-1; D is ambiguous. V was cut by 5 bases and J by 0 bases, with 13 bases left in between. CDR3 length equals 15 residues. In DNA form, the CDR3 reads TGTGCCAGCAGTCACGGACGGCGGATGAACACTGAAGCTTTCTTT. This gives the protein CASSHGRRMNTEAFF.

The chain joins TRBV12-3 or TRBV12-4 to TRBJ1-6, with TRBD1 matching over 7 bases. J gave up 7 bases and V 4 bases, and 1 base lay outside the gene matches. The CDR3 spans 13 residues. The CDR3 is CASSSTGNSPLHF. The DNA of the CDR3 is TGTGCCAGCAGTTCGACAGGGAATTCACCCCTCCACTTT.

The rearrangement uses TRBV7-9 and TRBJ1-1; 9 bases are a match to TRBD1. The CDR3 runs 14 residues. CDR1 and CDR2 from the germline V gene are SEHNR and FQNEAQ (reference sequence). The J segment lost 6 bases and the V segment lost 5 bases, leaving 7 bases of the junction unmatched. The CDR3, as DNA: TGTGCCAGCAGCAACGGACAGGGGAGCTCTGAAGCTTTCTTT. It yields the protein CASSNGQGSSEAFF.

The chain carries TRBV3-1 and TRBJ1-2, with D unresolved. CDR1 and CDR2 from the germline V gene are LGHDT and YNNKEL (reference sequence). Deletions cut 5 bases from V and 5 bases from J, with 15 bases between. The CDR3 has 14 amino acids. The CDR3 spells CASSARRSPYGYTF. CDR3 nucleotide sequence: TGTGCCAGCAGCGCAAGAAGGTCTCCGTATGGCTACACCTTC.

The rearrangement joins TRBV20-1 to TRBJ2-2, with D possibly matching TRBD1 (6 bases). This CDR3 has 16 residues. The V end lost 0 bases, the J end lost 4 bases, and 15 bases lay between the germline ends. Germline V gene lookup returns CDR1 DFQATT and CDR2 SNEGSKA (reference sequence). DNA of the CDR3: TGCAGTGCTAGAGATGGAAGGCAGGGGAGCACCGGGGAGCTGTTTTTT. Translating it yields CSARDGRQGSTGELFF.

The V gene is TRBV5-4, the J gene TRBJ2-1, with D maybe TRBD2 (7 bases). This CDR3 has 14 residues. V lost 5 bases and J 10 bases, leaving 19 bases between the germline ends. CDR1 SGHNT and CDR2 YYREEE come from the germline V gene (reference sequence). The CDR3 here is CASRVRGGRLEQFF. CDR3 sequence (DNA): TGTGCCAGCAGGGTGAGGGGGGGTCGTTTGGAGCAGTTCTTC.

This chain uses TRBV29-1 with TRBJ2-1; no firm D call. Germline CDR1 SQVTM, CDR2 ANQGSEA. The CDR3 is made up of 10 amino acids. The V end was cut by 6 bases, the J end by 7 bases, with 7 bases between. The CDR3 region has the DNA TGCAGCGTCCGGATGAATGAGCAGTTCTTC. Translating it yields CSVRMNEQFF.

The chain couples TRBV4-1 to TRBJ2-5, with a tentative D call TRBD1 (6 bases). The CDR3 totals 15 residues. Germline CDR1 reads MGHRA; CDR2 reads YSYEKL. V lost 0 bases and J lost 4, with 12 bases in between. In nucleotides, the CDR3 is TGCGCCAGCAGCCAAGATTTTTCAGGGGCAGAGACCCAGTACTTC. Its translation is CASSQDFSGAETQYF.

The genes are TRBV7-6 and TRBJ1-6; possibly TRBD1 for D (6 bases). The germline V gene has CDR1 SGHVS and CDR2 FNYEAQ. The CDR3 length is 16 residues. V was clipped by 1 base and J by 9 bases, with 16 bases between them. CDR3 DNA sequence: TGTGCCAGCAGCTTAGGACAGGTTCAAAGAGGTTCACCCCTCCACTTT. Translation gives CASSLGQVQRGSPLHF.

The DNA for the CDR3 is TGCGCCAGCAGCTCCGGAACCACAGATACGCAGTATTTT. Amino acid sequence: CASSSGTTDTQYF. The rearrangement uses TRBV5-1 and TRBJ2-3; no firm D call. This CDR3 has 13 amino acids. V dropped 3 bases and J dropped 2 bases, with 7 bases sitting between them. From germline, CDR1 is SGHRS and CDR2 YFSETQ.

This clonotype was seen once. The rearrangement links TRBV6-2 or TRBV6-3 to TRBJ2-1; 8 nucleotides line up with TRBD2. CDR1 and CDR2 (germline): MNHEY, SVGEGT. J gave up 5 bases and V 4 bases, and 4 bases lay outside the gene matches. The CDR3 covers 14 residues. CDR3 bases: TGTGCCAGCAGTTCGCGGGGGGCCAACAATGAGCAGTTCTTC. Its translation is CASSSRGANNEQFF.

The genes are TRBV7-2 and TRBJ2-2; D call uncertain. Per germline, CDR1 SGHTA and CDR2 FQGNSA. This CDR3 spans 12 amino acids. V was trimmed by 1 base and J by 7 bases, leaving 4 bases between them. The CDR3 nucleotides read TGTGCCAGCAGCTTAGGTTTCGGGGAGCTGTTTTTT. Protein sequence: CASSLGFGELFF.

This sequence joins TRBV7-2 and TRBJ2-5; 9 nucleotides agree with TRBD2. In germline, CDR1 is SGHTA, CDR2 FQGNSA. The CDR3 runs to 15 residues. V lost 1 base and J lost 4; bases outside the gene matches: 4. For the CDR3, the DNA is TGTGCCAGCAGCTTAGGGACTAGCGTGGTAGAGACCCAGTACTTC. Protein: CASSLGTSVVETQYF.

The chain has TRBV20-1 and TRBJ2-3; 7 bases are shared with TRBD2. There are 16 residues in the CDR3. CDR1 and CDR2 (germline): DFQATT, SNEGSKA (reference sequence). J was trimmed by 3 bases and V by 6 bases; bases with no gene match: 15. The CDR3, as DNA: TGCAGTGCCCCCCATCTGGAGGGAGGGCGAACAGATACGCAGTATTTT. It yields the protein CSAPHLEGGRTDTQYF.

The V gene is TRBV9, the J gene TRBJ2-7; 11 nucleotides align to TRBD2. Trimming at V came to 3 bases and at J to 3 bases, leaving 5 bases not matched to a gene. Looked up from germline, CDR1 is SGDLS and CDR2 is YYNGEE. The CDR3 runs to 15 residues. In nucleotides, the CDR3 is TGTGCCAGCAGCGCGGGACTAGCGGTGAACTACGAGCAGTACTTC. Translating it yields CASSAGLAVNYEQYF.